This T cell receptor (beta chain) was captured by sequencing in a study of cytomegalovirus exposure and HLA in healthy donors. The PCR made use of 60 Vbeta and 13 Jbeta primers. The assay was immunoSEQ multiplex PCR, and TCRdb's table has in-frame clones only and misses some. Of some 180,000 clones listed, 80% are singletons. There are 16 residues in the CDR3. V lost 6 bases, J lost 1 base, and 7 bases stayed unmatched. Germline V gene data show CDR1 as MRHNA and CDR2 as SNTAGT. This clone has a handful of counts. The receptor's source is a girl aged 5-17 years in good health and CMV-seropositive. The V gene is TRBV6-4, the J gene TRBJ2-7, with TRBD1 identical over 12 bases. Sequenced material: PBMCs. CDR3 bases: TGTGCCAGCAGGGGGACAGGGGGCGAACTTTCCTACGAGCAGTACTTC. Translating it yields CASRGTGGELSYEQYF.